This T cell receptor (beta chain) was documented in a study of cytotoxic CD8 clonotypes in ibrutinib-treated CLL. About the research overall: Patients gave response samples after a median about 12 months of treatment, range 6 to 36.

Points from the study as a whole: Clonality increased at ibrutinib response, then returned toward baseline at progression.

Of note for this clone: As yet, its antigen is unknown.

Germline V gene data show CDR1 as SGHNT and CDR2 as YYREEE (reference sequence). V gave up 4 bases and J gave up 2 bases, with 10 bases separating them. This CDR3 is built from 15 residues. Clones were read by immunoSEQ multiplex PCR, and TCRdb kept only the in-frame ones, dropping some. The repertoire holds about 330,000 clones, with 67% as singletons. This TCR was sampled from a human donor with chronic lymphocytic leukemia. The material sequenced was PBMCs, taken after 36 months of ibrutinib treatment. The V gene is TRBV5-4, the J gene TRBJ2-6; D is possibly TRBD1 (5 bases). CDR3 amino acids: CASSPDSPGANVLTF. The CDR3 coding sequence is TGTGCCAGCAGCCCCGACAGCCCTGGGGCCAACGTCCTGACTTTC.